Listed here are 3 T cell receptor beta chains from one sample, sequenced in a study of T cell repertoires in cytomegalovirus infection. TCRdb processed the reads anew with MiXCR; each CDR3 protein has one entry. The sample lists 400,000 to 550,000 distinct CDR3 sequences; 11% were seen once. Sequenced: PBMCs. The receptors stem from a human donor in good health (CMV status not recorded). Some clones in this sample may be carry-over from other donors' samples.

Of note for this clonotype: A much larger clone lies a single base off, so this may be a read error. The CDR3 spells CDSSTYSGELFF. The DNA of the CDR3 is TGTGACAGTAGTACGTACAGCGGGGAGCTGTTTTTT. The chain recombines TRBV19 with TRBJ2-2; D remains ambiguous. Germline loops: CDR1 LNHDA, CDR2 SQIVND (reference sequence). The CDR3 runs 12 residues.

This clonotype came up many times. This chain joins TRBV7-8 and TRBJ1-4, with 7 bases matching TRBD1. This CDR3 has 15 residues. V was clipped by 6 bases and J by 7 bases; unmatched bases: 11. Germline V CDR1 and CDR2: SGHVS, FQNEAQ. The CDR3, as DNA: TGTGCCAGCAGACGCGAAGGGGGCTTGCGTGAAAAACTGTTTTTT. As protein: CASRREGGLREKLFF.

The gene calls are TRBV30 and TRBJ2-7; a possible D gene is TRBD1 (5 bases). The germline CDR1 and CDR2 sequences are GTSNPN and SVGIG (reference sequence). With 4 bases removed from V and 3 bases from J, the gap between germline ends came to 22 bases. The CDR3 is 16 amino acids. The CDR3 here is CAWTAPPTAPFYEQYF. CDR3 coding DNA: TGTGCCTGGACTGCCCCACCGACAGCGCCTTTCTACGAGCAGTACTTC.